One TCR beta chain is described in this entry. The repertoire was sequenced with immunoSEQ multiplex PCR; TCRdb's copy has only in-frame clones and lacks some. The sample carries roughly 40,000 clones, 79% recorded once. The CDR3 loop spans 12 amino acids. Germline V gene data show CDR1 as MNHEY and CDR2 as SVGAGI. Trimming took off 6 bases at V and 10 bases at J, with 15 bases between the two ends. These data originate in a study of blood T cell repertoires in COVID-19. This sequence originates from an elderly woman with acute or convalescent COVID-19. The chain joins TRBV6-5 to TRBJ1-1; D unresolved. The material sequenced was peripheral blood. CDR3 sequence: CASRIGLVPAFF. The CDR3 DNA reads TGTGCCAGCAGGATCGGTTTAGTGCCAGCTTTCTTT.